The present TCR beta chain was sequenced within a study of blood T cell repertoires in COVID-19. In the study overall: Collection of acute and convalescent COVID-19 samples took place in the United States, Italy and Spain. Sample material is recorded as cDNA or gDNA derived from T cells, B-cell-depleted T cells, or PBMCs.

Clones were read by immunoSEQ multiplex PCR, and TCRdb kept only the in-frame ones, dropping some. The data show 260,000 or so clones, roughly 84% seen once. V lost 3 bases and J 2 bases, leaving 8 bases between the germline ends. The length of the CDR3 is 13 residues. The sequence was obtained from a human donor in a cohort sampled during active COVID-19. The gene calls are TRBV12-3 or TRBV12-4 and TRBJ2-7; no reliable D call. The sequencing input was peripheral blood. This chain's CDR3 is CASSLAVTYEQYF. The CDR3 DNA is TGTGCCAGCAGTTTGGCGGTAACCTACGAGCAGTACTTC.